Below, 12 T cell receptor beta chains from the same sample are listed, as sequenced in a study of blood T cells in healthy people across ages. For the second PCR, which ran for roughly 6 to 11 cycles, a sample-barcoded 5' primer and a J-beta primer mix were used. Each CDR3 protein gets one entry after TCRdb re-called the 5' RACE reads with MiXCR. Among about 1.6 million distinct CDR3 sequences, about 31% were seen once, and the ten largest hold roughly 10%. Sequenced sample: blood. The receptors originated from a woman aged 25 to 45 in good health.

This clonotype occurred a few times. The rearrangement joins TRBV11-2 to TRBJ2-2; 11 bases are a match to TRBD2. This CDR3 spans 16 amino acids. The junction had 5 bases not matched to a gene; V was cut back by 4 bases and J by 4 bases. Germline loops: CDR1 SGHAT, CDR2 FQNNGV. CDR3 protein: CASSSGLAESTGELFF. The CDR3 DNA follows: TGTGCCAGCAGCTCGGGACTAGCGGAAAGCACCGGGGAGCTGTTTTTT.

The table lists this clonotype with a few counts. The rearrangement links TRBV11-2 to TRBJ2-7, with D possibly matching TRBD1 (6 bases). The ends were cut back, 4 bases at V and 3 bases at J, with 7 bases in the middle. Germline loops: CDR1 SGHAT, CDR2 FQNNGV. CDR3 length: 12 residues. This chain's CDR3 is CASSWGHYEQYF. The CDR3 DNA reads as TGTGCCAGCAGCTGGGGGCACTACGAGCAGTACTTC.

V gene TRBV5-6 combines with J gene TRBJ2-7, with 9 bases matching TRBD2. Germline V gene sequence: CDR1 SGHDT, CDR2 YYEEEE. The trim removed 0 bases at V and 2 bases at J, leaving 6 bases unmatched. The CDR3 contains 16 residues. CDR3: CASSLAGTSYPYEQYF. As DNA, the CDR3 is TGTGCCAGCAGCTTGGCCGGGACTAGCTACCCCTACGAGCAGTACTTC. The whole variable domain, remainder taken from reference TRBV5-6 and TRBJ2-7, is DAGVTQSPTHLIKTRGQQVTLRCSPKSGHDTVSWYQQALGQGPQFIFQYYEEEERQRGNFPDRFSGHQFPNYSSELNVNALLLGDSALYLCASSLAGTSYPYEQYFGPGTRLTVT.

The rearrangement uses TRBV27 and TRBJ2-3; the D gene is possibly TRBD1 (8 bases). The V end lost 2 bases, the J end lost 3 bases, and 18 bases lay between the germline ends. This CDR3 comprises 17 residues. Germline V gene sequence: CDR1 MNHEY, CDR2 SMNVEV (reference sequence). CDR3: CASSLVSDRGGTDTQYF. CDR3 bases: TGTGCCAGCAGTTTAGTATCCGACAGGGGAGGGACAGATACGCAGTATTTT.

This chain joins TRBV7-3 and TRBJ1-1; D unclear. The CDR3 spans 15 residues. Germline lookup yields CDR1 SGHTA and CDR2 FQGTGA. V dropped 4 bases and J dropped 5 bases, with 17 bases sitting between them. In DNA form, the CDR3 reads TGTGCCAGCAGCTCTAATGCCGGAGCCCGGACTGAAGCTTTCTTT. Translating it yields CASSSNAGARTEAFF. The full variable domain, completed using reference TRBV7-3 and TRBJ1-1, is GAGVSQTPSNKVTEKGKYVELRCDPISGHTALYWYRQSLGQGPEFLIYFQGTGAADDSGLPNDRFFAVRPEGSVSTLKIQRTERGDSAVYLCASSSNAGARTEAFFGQGTRLTVV.

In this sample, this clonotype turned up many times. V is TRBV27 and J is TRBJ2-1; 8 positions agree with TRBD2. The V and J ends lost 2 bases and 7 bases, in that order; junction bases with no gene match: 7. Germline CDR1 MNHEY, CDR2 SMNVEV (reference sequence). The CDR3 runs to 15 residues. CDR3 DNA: TGTGCCAGCAGTTTAGGTACTAGCGGTGAAAATGAGCAGTTCTTC. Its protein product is CASSLGTSGENEQFF.

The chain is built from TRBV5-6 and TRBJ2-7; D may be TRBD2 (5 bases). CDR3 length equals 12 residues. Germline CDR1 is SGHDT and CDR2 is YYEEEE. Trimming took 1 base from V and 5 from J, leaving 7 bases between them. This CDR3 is CASSLSSDEQYF. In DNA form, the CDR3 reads TGTGCCAGCAGCTTGAGTAGCGACGAGCAGTACTTC.

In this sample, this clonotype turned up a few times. The CDR3 DNA follows: TGTGCCAGCAGTTTAAGCGGGACAGTTACCTACGAGCAGTACTTC. It is translated as CASSLSGTVTYEQYF. The chain carries TRBV27 and TRBJ2-7, with D possibly being TRBD1 or TRBD2 (7 bases each). This CDR3 has 15 amino acids. CDR1 is MNHEY, CDR2 SMNVEV, per germline (reference sequence). Trimming pared 2 bases from V and 2 bases from J, leaving 13 bases between.

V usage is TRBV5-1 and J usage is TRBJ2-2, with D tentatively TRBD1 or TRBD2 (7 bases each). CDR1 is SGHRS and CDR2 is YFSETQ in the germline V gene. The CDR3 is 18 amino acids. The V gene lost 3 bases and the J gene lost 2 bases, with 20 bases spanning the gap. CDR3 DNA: TGCGCCAGCAGCTCCAGGGGGGGAGCGGCCCTAAACACCGGGGAGCTGTTTTTT. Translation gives CASSSRGGAALNTGELFF.

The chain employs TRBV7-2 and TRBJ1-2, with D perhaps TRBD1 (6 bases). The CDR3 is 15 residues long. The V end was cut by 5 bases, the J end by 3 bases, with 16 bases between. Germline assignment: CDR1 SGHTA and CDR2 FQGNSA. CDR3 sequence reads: CASSDNVRGDYGYTF. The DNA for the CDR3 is TGTGCCAGCAGCGATAACGTCAGGGGTGACTATGGCTACACCTTC.

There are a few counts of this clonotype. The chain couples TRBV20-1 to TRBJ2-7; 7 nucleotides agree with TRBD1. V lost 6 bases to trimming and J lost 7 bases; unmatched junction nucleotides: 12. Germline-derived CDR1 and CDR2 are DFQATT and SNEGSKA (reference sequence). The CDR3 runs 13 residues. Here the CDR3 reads CSAPRDSTFEQYF. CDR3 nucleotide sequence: TGCAGTGCCCCCAGGGACAGCACCTTTGAGCAGTACTTC.

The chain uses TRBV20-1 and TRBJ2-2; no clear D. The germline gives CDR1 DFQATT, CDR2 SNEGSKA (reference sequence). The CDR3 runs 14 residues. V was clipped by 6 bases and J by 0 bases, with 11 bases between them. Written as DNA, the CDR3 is TGCAGTGCCAATCCGCTAGCGAACACCGGGGAGCTGTTTTTT. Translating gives CSANPLANTGELFF.